The entry that follows covers one TCR beta chain sequence. The antigen remains undetermined. The data stem from a study of OX40 agonist ivuxolimab in advanced cancers. Overall study context: An agonistic anti-OX40 (CD134) antibody, ivuxolimab, was used to treat the patients. Patients with hepatocellular carcinoma, melanoma, renal cell or head and neck cancer made up the dose-escalation patients. Participants averaged approximately 60 years of age (range about 23 to 90) and were 82.7% male. Study-wide points: Partial responders at 0.1-3.0 mg/kg had among the lowest clonal expansion.

Sequencing used immunoSEQ multiplex PCR; TCRdb keeps in-frame clones, though not all of them. Of approximately 29,000 clones in the sample, approximately 80% were seen once. Germline values: CDR1 SEHNR, CDR2 FQNEAQ (reference sequence). V was clipped by 3 bases and J by 4 bases; unmatched bases: 6. The CDR3 covers 16 residues. V and J are TRBV7-9 and TRBJ2-7, with 13 bases fitting TRBD2. The sequence came from an adult with an advanced solid tumor such as melanoma, head and neck, liver or kidney cancer. Sequenced material: CD4+ or CD8+ T cells sorted from blood, taken in a trial of the OX40 agonist ivuxolimab. This CDR3 is CASSFRGLAGPYEQYF. The DNA for the CDR3 is TGTGCCAGCAGCTTCCGGGGACTAGCGGGACCTTACGAGCAGTACTTC.